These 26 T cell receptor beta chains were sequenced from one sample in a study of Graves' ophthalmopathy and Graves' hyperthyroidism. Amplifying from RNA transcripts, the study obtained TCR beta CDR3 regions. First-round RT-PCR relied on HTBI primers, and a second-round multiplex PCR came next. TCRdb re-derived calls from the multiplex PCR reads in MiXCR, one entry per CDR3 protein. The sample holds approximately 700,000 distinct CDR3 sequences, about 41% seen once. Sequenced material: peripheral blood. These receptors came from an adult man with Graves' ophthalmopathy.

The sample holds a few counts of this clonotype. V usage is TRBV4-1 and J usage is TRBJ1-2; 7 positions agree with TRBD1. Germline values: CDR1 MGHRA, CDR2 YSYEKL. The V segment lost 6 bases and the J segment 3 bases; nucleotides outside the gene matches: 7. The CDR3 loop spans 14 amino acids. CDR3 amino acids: CASRLTGVDYGYTF. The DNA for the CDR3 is TGCGCCAGCAGGCTAACAGGGGTGGACTATGGCTACACCTTC.

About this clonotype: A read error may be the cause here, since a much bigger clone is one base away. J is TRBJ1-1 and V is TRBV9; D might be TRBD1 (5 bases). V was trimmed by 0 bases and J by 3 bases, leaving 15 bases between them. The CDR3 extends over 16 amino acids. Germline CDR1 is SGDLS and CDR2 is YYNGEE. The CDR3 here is CASSVVVGAADTEAFF. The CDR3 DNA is TGTGCCAGCAGCGTAGTAGTCGGGGCGGCGGACACTGAAGCTTTCTTT.

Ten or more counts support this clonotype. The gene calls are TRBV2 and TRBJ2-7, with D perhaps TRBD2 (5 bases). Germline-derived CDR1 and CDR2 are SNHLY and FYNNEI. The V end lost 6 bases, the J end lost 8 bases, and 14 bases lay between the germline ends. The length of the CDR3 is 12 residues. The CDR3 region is CASSGDVTQQYF. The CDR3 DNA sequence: TGTGCCAGCAGCGGGGATGTTACGCAGCAGTACTTC.

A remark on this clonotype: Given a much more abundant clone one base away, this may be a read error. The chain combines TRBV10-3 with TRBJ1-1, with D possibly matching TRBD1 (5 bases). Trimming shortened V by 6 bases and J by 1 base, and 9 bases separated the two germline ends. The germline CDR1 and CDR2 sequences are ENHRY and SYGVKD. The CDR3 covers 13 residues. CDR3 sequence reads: CAIRRTQNTEAFF. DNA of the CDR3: TGTGCCATCAGACGGACACAGAACACTGAAGCTTTCTTT.

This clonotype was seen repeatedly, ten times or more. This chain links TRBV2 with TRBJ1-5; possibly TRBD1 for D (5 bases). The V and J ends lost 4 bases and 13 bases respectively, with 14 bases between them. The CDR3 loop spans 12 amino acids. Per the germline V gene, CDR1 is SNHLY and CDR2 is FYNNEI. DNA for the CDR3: TGTGCCAGCAGTGTTATGGCAGGGAAACAGCATTTT. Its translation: CASSVMAGKQHF.

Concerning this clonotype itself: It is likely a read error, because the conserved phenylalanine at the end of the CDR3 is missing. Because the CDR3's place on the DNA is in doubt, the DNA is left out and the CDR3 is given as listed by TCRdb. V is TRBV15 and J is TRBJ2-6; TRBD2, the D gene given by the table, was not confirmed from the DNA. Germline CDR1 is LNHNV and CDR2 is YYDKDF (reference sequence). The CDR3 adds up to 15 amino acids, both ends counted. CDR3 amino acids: CATSRPASGANVLVL.

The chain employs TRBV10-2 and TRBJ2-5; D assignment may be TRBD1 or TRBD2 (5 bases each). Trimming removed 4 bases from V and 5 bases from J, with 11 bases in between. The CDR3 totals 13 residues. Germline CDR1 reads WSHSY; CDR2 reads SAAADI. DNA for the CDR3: TGCGCCAGCAGTGGGGGGATGACGGAGACCCAGTACTTC. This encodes CASSGGMTETQYF.

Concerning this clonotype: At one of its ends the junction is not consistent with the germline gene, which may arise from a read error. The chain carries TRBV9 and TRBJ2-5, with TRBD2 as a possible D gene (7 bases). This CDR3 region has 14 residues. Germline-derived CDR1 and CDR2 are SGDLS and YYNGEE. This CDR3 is CASSVAGGQGTQYF. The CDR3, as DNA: TGTGCCAGCAGCGTAGCGGGGGGACAAGGGACCCAGTACTTC. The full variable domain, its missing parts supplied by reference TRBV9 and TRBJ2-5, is DSGVTQTPKHLITATGQRVTLRCSPRSGDLSVYWYQQSLDQGLQFLIQYYNGEERAKGNILERFSAQQFPDLHSELNLSSLELGDSALYFCASSVAGGQGTQYFGPGTRLLVL.

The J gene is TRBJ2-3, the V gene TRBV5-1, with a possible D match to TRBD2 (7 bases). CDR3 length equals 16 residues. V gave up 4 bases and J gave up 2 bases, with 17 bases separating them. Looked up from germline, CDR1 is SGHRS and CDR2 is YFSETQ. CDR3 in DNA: TGCGCCAGCAGCGTGAGGGGGGGGCCACTCACAGATACGCAGTATTTT. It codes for CASSVRGGPLTDTQYF.

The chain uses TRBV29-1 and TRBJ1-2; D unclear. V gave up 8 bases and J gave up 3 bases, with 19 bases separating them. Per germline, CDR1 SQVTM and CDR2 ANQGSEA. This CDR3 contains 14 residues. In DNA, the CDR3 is TGCAGCTTAGGAGGGCCCCTTAGGGACTATGGCTACACCTTC. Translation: CSLGGPLRDYGYTF.

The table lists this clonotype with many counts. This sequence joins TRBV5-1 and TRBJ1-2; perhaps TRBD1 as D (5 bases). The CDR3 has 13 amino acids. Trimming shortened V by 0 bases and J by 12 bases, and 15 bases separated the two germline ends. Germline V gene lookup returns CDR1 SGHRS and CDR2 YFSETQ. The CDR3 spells CASSLDTQGADTF. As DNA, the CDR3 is TGCGCCAGCAGCTTGGACACGCAGGGTGCGGACACCTTC.

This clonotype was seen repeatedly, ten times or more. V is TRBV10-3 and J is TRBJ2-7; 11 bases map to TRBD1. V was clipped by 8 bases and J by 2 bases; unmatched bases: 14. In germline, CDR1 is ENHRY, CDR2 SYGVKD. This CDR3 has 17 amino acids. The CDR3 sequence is CAILRTGGVSPPYEQYF. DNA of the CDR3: TGTGCCATCTTGAGGACAGGGGGCGTTTCCCCCCCCTACGAGCAGTACTTC.

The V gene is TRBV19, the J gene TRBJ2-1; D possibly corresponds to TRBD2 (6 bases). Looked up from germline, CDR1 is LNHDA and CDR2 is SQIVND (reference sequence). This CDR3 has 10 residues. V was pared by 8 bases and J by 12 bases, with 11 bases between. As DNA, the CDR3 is TGTGCCAGTCGGGGGTACGGGCAGTTCTTC. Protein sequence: CASRGYGQFF.

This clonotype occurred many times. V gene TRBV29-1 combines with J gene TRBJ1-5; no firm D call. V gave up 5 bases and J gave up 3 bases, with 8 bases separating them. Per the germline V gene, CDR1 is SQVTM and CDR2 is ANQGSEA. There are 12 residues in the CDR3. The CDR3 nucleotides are TGCAGCGTTCGAGTGAACAATCAGCCCCAGCATTTT. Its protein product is CSVRVNNQPQHF.

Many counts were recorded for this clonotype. CDR3 in DNA: TGTGCCAGCAGCGAGGACACACTGCCAAATCAGCCCCAGCATTTT. Translating gives CASSEDTLPNQPQHF. V gene TRBV9 combines with J gene TRBJ1-5, with D perhaps matching TRBD1 (5 bases). The CDR3 has 15 amino acids. Trimming pared 3 bases from V and 4 bases from J, leaving 14 bases between. Germline V gene data show CDR1 as SGDLS and CDR2 as YYNGEE. The whole variable domain, remainder taken from reference TRBV9 and TRBJ1-5, is DSGVTQTPKHLITATGQRVTLRCSPRSGDLSVYWYQQSLDQGLQFLIQYYNGEERAKGNILERFSAQQFPDLHSELNLSSLELGDSALYFCASSEDTLPNQPQHFGDGTRLSIL.

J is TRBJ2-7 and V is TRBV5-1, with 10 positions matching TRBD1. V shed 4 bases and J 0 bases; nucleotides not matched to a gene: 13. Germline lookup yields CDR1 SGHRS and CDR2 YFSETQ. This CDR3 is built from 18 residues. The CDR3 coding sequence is TGCGCCAGCAGCCCCGTAGGGACAGGGGCCAAACCCTCCTACGAGCAGTACTTC. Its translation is CASSPVGTGAKPSYEQYF.

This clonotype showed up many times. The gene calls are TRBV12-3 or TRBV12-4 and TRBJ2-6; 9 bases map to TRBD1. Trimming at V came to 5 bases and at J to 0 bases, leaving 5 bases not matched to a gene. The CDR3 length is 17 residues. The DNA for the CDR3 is TGTGCCAGCAGTGGGACAGGGCGCCTCTCTGGGGCCAACGTCCTGACTTTC. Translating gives CASSGTGRLSGANVLTF.

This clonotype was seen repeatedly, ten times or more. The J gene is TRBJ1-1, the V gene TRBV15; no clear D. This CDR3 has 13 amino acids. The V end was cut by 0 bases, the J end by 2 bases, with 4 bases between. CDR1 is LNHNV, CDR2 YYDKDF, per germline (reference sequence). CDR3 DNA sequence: TGTGCCACCAGCAGAGATATTAACACTGAAGCTTTCTTT. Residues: CATSRDINTEAFF.

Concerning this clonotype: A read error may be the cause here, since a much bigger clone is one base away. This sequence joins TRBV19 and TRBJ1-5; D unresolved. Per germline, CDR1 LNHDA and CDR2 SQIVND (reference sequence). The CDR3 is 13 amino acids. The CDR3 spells CAGSNMPSQPQHF. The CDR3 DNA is TGTGCCGGTAGTAACATGCCTTCTCAGCCCCAGCATTTT. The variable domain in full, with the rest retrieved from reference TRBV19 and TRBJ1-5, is DGGITQSPKYLFRKEGQNVTLSCEQNLNHDAMYWYRQDPGQGLRLIYYSQIVNDFQKGDIAEGYSVSREKKESFPLTVTSAQKNPTAFYLCAGSNMPSQPQHFGDGTRLSIL.

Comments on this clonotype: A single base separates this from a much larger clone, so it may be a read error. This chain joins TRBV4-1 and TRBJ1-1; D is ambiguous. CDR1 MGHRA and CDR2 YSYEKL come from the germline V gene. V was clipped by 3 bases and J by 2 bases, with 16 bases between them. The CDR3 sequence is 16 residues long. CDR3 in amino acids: CASSHGPRVINTEAFF. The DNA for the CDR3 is TGCGCCAGCAGCCATGGACCGAGGGTGATAAACACTGAAGCTTTCTTT.

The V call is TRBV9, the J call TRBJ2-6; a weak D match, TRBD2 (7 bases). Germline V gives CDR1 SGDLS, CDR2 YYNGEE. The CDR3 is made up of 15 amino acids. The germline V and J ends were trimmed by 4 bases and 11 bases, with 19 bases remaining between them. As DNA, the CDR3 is TGTGCCAGCAGCATAGGGGGGGGTAGGGGCTACGTCCTGACTTTC. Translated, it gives CASSIGGGRGYVLTF. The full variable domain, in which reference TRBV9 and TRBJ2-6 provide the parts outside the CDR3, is DSGVTQTPKHLITATGQRVTLRCSPRSGDLSVYWYQQSLDQGLQFLIQYYNGEERAKGNILERFSAQQFPDLHSELNLSSLELGDSALYFCASSIGGGRGYVLTFGAGSRLTVL.

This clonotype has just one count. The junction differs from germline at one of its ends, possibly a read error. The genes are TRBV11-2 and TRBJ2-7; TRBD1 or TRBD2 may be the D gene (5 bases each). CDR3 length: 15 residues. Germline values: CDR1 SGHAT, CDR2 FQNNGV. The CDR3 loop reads CASSLAPGSSCEQYF. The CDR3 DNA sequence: TGTGCCAGCAGCTTAGCACCAGGGAGCTCCTGCGAGCAGTACTTC.

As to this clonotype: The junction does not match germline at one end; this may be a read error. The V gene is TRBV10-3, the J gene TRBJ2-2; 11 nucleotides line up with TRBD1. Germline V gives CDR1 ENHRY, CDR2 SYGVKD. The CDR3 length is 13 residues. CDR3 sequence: CAISEGTGGEQFF. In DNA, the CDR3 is TGTGCCATCAGTGAGGGGACAGGGGGGGAGCAGTTTTTT.

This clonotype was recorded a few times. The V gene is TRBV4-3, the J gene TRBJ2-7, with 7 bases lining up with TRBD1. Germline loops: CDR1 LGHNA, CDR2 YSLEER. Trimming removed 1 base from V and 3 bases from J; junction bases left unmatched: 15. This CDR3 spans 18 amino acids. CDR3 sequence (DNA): TGCGCCAGCAGCCAAGCTCCCCGGGACAGCGGAAGGGGCTACGAGCAGTACTTC. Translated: CASSQAPRDSGRGYEQYF.

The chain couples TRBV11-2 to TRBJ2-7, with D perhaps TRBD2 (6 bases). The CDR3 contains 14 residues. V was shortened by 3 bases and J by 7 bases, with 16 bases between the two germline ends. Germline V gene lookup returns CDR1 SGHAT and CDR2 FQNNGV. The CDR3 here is CASSLGRRAGEQYF. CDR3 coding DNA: TGTGCCAGCAGCTTGGGACGGAGGGCCGGTGAGCAGTACTTC.

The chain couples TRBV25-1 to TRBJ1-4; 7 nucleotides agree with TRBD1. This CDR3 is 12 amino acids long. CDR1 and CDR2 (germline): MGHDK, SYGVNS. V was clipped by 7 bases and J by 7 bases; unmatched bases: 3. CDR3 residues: CASNQGVEKLFF. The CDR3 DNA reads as TGTGCCAGCAACCAGGGGGTTGAAAAACTGTTTTTT. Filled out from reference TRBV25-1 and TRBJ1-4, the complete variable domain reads EADIYQTPRYLVIGTGKKITLECSQTMGHDKMYWYQQDPGMELHLIHYSYGVNSTEKGDLSSESTVSRIRTEHFPLTLESARPSHTSQYLCASNQGVEKLFFGSGTQLSVL.